The 20 T cell receptor beta chains reported below all come from one sample, sequenced in a study of hypomethylating agent response in myelodysplastic syndrome. Profiling relied on immunoSEQ multiplex PCR, and the TCRdb table lists in-frame clones only, not all of them. The profile covers a few thousand clones, with roughly 80% appearing a single time and 15% to 20% taken by the ten largest. Specimen: bone marrow, collected before or after starting hypomethylating agent treatment for myelodysplastic syndrome (not recorded which). The receptors were gathered from a human donor with myelodysplastic syndrome.

The gene calls are TRBV7-2 and TRBJ1-1; D might be TRBD1 (6 bases). The CDR3 sequence is 13 residues long. In germline, CDR1 is SGHTA, CDR2 FQGNSA. Trimming took off 6 bases at V and 1 base at J, with 9 bases between the two ends. The CDR3 protein is CASSFRGNTEAFF. The CDR3 nucleotides are TGTGCCAGCAGTTTCAGGGGGAACACTGAAGCTTTCTTT.

This chain connects TRBV2 to TRBJ1-3; TRBD1 matches 9 bases. CDR1 is SNHLY, CDR2 FYNNEI, per germline. The J segment lost 3 bases and the V segment lost 8 bases, leaving 8 bases of the junction unmatched. The CDR3 is made up of 15 amino acids. The DNA for the CDR3 is TGTGCCAGCGAAGAACAGGGGGCACTTGGAAACACCATATATTTT. Amino acid sequence: CASEEQGALGNTIYF.

The chain combines TRBV5-1 with TRBJ2-1; 7 nucleotides line up with TRBD2. Trimming took 1 base from V and 2 from J; bases not matched to a gene: 6. The germline CDR1 and CDR2 sequences are SGHRS and YFSETQ. The CDR3 consists of 16 residues. Here the CDR3 DNA reads TGCGCCAGCAGCTTGCCTAGCGGTGCTACCTACAATGAGCAGTTCTTC. Its translation is CASSLPSGATYNEQFF.

This chain links TRBV18 with TRBJ1-1, with TRBD1 matching 8 bases. Germline CDR1 reads KGHSH; CDR2 reads LQKENI. This CDR3 has 15 residues. With 2 bases clipped from V and 10 bases from J, the junction kept 12 bases outside the gene matches. The CDR3 protein is CASSPIDQGAAVAFF. CDR3 nucleotide sequence: TGTGCCAGCTCACCAATAGACCAGGGGGCTGCTGTAGCTTTCTTT. Full variable domain (outside the CDR3, taken from reference TRBV18 and TRBJ1-1): NAGVMQNPRHLVRRRGQEARLRCSPMKGHSHVYWYRQLPEEGLKFMVYLQKENIIDESGMPKERFSAEFPKEGPSILRIQQVVRGDSAAYFCASSPIDQGAAVAFFGQGTRLTVV.

The rearrangement uses TRBV10-1 and TRBJ2-1, with 16 bases aligning to TRBD2. This CDR3 has 22 residues. Germline V gene sequence: CDR1 WNHNN, CDR2 SYGVQD (reference sequence). The V segment lost 0 bases and the J segment 0 bases; nucleotides outside the gene matches: 11. As DNA, the CDR3 is TGCGCCAGCAGTGAGTCGAGACGCACCGGGACTAGCGGGAGGGCCTCCTACAATGAGCAGTTCTTC. It specifies CASSESRRTGTSGRASYNEQFF.

The rearrangement links TRBV28 to TRBJ1-5; TRBD1 agrees at 7 bases. This CDR3 comprises 13 residues. V gave up 6 bases and J gave up 5 bases; unmatched junction bases: 4. In germline, CDR1 is MDHEN, CDR2 SYDVKM. CDR3 region: CASRTGIHQPQHF. As DNA, the CDR3 is TGTGCCAGCAGGACAGGGATCCATCAGCCCCAGCATTTT. Full variable domain (missing parts from reference TRBV28 and TRBJ1-5): DVKVTQSSRYLVKRTGEKVFLECVQDMDHENMFWYRQDPGLGLRLIYFSYDVKMKEKGDIPEGYSVSREKKERFSLILESASTNQTSMYLCASRTGIHQPQHFGDGTRLSIL.

The chain combines TRBV7-9 with TRBJ1-1; 7 bases agree with TRBD1. The CDR3 sequence is 14 residues long. The J segment lost 3 bases and the V segment lost 3 bases, leaving 4 bases of the junction unmatched. Germline V gene data show CDR1 as SEHNR and CDR2 as FQNEAQ (reference sequence). The CDR3, as DNA: TGTGCCAGCAGCTTGACTGGGACAGACACTGAAGCTTTCTTT. Protein: CASSLTGTDTEAFF.

The J gene is TRBJ1-2, the V gene TRBV5-1, with 11 bases matching TRBD1. V dropped 4 bases and J dropped 6; count of bases not matched to a gene: 5. There are 14 residues in the CDR3. CDR1 and CDR2 (germline): SGHRS, YFSETQ. For the CDR3, the DNA is TGCGCCAGCAGCCGGACAGGGGGCGACGATGGCTACACCTTC. Translating it yields CASSRTGGDDGYTF.

The chain combines TRBV2 with TRBJ2-2, with D possibly TRBD2 on 5 matching bases. V shed 6 bases and J shed 6 bases, with 14 bases lying between them. Germline-derived CDR1 and CDR2 are SNHLY and FYNNEI. This CDR3 has 14 residues. The chain's CDR3 is CASSPVGEPGELFF. CDR3 DNA: TGTGCCAGCAGCCCGGTCGGGGAGCCCGGGGAGCTGTTTTTT. The entire variable domain, with the rest obtained from reference TRBV2 and TRBJ2-2, is as follows: EPEVTQTPSHQVTQMGQEVILRCVPISNHLYFYWYRQILGQKVEFLVSFYNNEISEKSEIFDDQFSVERPDGSNFTLKIRSTKLEDSAMYFCASSPVGEPGELFFGEGSRLTVL.

The gene calls are TRBV5-1 and TRBJ2-5; 14 nucleotides match TRBD2. CDR1 and CDR2 from the germline V gene are SGHRS and YFSETQ. V dropped 4 bases and J dropped 3; count of bases not matched to a gene: 8. This CDR3 is 17 amino acids long. The CDR3 here is CASSRTGTSGREETQYF. CDR3 DNA sequence: TGCGCCAGCAGCAGAACCGGGACTAGCGGGAGAGAAGAGACCCAGTACTTC. Complete variable domain (other parts from reference TRBV5-1 and TRBJ2-5): KAGVTQTPRYLIKTRGQQVTLSCSPISGHRSVSWYQQTPGQGLQFLFEYFSETQRNKGNFPGRFSGRQFSNSRSEMNVSTLELGDSALYLCASSRTGTSGREETQYFGPGTRLLVL.

The chain has TRBV11-2 and TRBJ2-3, with 9 bases matching TRBD2. CDR3 size: 17 residues. Unmatched junction bases numbered 12, after V lost 5 bases and J lost 3 bases. Germline lookup yields CDR1 SGHAT and CDR2 FQNNGV. CDR3 in amino acids: CASSPWTSAGGTDTQYF. DNA of the CDR3: TGTGCCAGCAGCCCCTGGACTAGCGCGGGAGGAACAGATACGCAGTATTTT.

This clone was recorded only once. The J gene is TRBJ2-5, the V gene TRBV2; no firm D call. The CDR3 has 13 amino acids. V shed 3 bases and J shed 2 bases, with 7 bases lying between them. Germline V gene sequence: CDR1 SNHLY, CDR2 FYNNEI. The CDR3: CASSEVPQETQYF. The DNA for the CDR3 is TGTGCCAGCAGTGAGGTCCCGCAAGAGACCCAGTACTTC.

The genes are TRBV25-1 and TRBJ1-1; D remains ambiguous. Trimming removed 7 bases at V and 0 bases at J, with 3 bases between. This CDR3 has 11 residues. Looked up from germline, CDR1 is MGHDK and CDR2 is SYGVNS. Here the CDR3 DNA reads TGTGCCAGCACAATGAACACTGAAGCTTTCTTT. Its translation is CASTMNTEAFF.

This clone was counted a few times. The V call is TRBV11-2, the J call TRBJ2-7; 10 bases align to TRBD1. Germline CDR1 and CDR2: SGHAT and FQNNGV. With 5 bases clipped from V and 5 bases from J, the junction kept 6 bases outside the gene matches. This CDR3 comprises 14 residues. CDR3 sequence (DNA): TGTGCCAGCAGCAAGGGACAGGGGATCGACGAGCAGTACTTC. Translation: CASSKGQGIDEQYF.

The genes are TRBV28 and TRBJ1-4, with D perhaps matching TRBD1 (5 bases). CDR1 is MDHEN and CDR2 is SYDVKM in the germline V gene. V was pared by 5 bases and J by 2 bases, with 12 bases between. The CDR3 contains 15 residues. This chain's CDR3 is CASSPWTPTNEKLFF. CDR3 in DNA: TGTGCCAGCAGTCCGTGGACACCTACTAATGAAAAACTGTTTTTT.

This rearrangement joins TRBV5-6 to TRBJ2-1; D gene ambiguous. The CDR3 has 13 amino acids. Germline values: CDR1 SGHDT, CDR2 YYEEEE. V lost 0 bases and J 7 bases, leaving 8 bases between the germline ends. CDR3 protein: CASSLGLGNEQFF. The DNA of the CDR3 is TGTGCCAGCAGCTTGGGATTAGGGAATGAGCAGTTCTTC. Complete variable domain (other parts from reference TRBV5-6 and TRBJ2-1): DAGVTQSPTHLIKTRGQQVTLRCSPKSGHDTVSWYQQALGQGPQFIFQYYEEEERQRGNFPDRFSGHQFPNYSSELNVNALLLGDSALYLCASSLGLGNEQFFGPGTRLTVL.

The chain employs TRBV18 and TRBJ2-7; D might be TRBD1 or TRBD2, each matching 5 bases. This CDR3 spans 15 amino acids. Germline V gives CDR1 KGHSH, CDR2 LQKENI. Trimming shortened V by 5 bases and J by 2 bases, and 16 bases separated the two germline ends. Here the CDR3 reads CASSERDGPTYEQYF. In DNA form, the CDR3 reads TGTGCCAGCTCAGAAAGGGACGGACCCACCTACGAGCAGTACTTC.

This clone was seen once. The rearrangement joins TRBV12-5 to TRBJ2-1, with 9 bases matching TRBD1. Germline lookup yields CDR1 LGHNT and CDR2 FRNRAP. With V trimmed by 2 bases and J by 10 bases, 12 bases remained unmatched. CDR3 length: 16 amino acids. The CDR3 reads CASGLISGTGSGEQFF. The CDR3 bases are TGTGCTAGTGGTTTGATATCCGGGACAGGGTCAGGGGAGCAGTTCTTC.

The CDR3 DNA reads as TGTGCCAGCAGTGCGGGAGGTTTCACGACAGATACGCAGTATTTT. This codes for CASSAGGFTTDTQYF. The V call is TRBV2, the J call TRBJ2-3; TRBD2 matches at 7 bases. Germline trimming cut 4 bases from V and 3 bases from J; bases unmatched to any gene: 7. Per germline, CDR1 SNHLY and CDR2 FYNNEI. This CDR3 is 15 amino acids long.

This clone was detected a few times. The gene calls are TRBV28 and TRBJ2-7, with a tentative D call TRBD1 (6 bases). Germline CDR1 MDHEN, CDR2 SYDVKM. The CDR3 is 15 amino acids. V was clipped by 6 bases and J by 0 bases, with 15 bases between them. The CDR3 nucleotides read TGTGCCAGCAGACCAGGACAGCCGAGCTCCTACGAGCAGTACTTC. Its protein product is CASRPGQPSSYEQYF.